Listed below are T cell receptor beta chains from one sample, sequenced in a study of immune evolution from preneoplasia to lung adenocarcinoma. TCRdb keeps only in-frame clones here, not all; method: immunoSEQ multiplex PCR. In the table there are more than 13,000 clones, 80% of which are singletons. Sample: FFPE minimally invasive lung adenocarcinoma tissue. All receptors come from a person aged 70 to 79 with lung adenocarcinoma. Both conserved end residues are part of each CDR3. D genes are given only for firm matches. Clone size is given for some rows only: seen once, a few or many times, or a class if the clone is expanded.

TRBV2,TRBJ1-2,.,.,CASSGHSGPYGYTF,TGTGCCAGCAGTGGACATTCCGGGCCCTATGGCTACACCTTC
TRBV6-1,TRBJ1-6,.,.,CASREDRINSPLHF,TGTGCCAGCAGGGAAGACAGGATCAATTCACCCCTCCACTTT
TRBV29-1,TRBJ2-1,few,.,CSVRLAYNEQFF,TGCAGCGTCCGACTAGCCTACAATGAGCAGTTCTTC
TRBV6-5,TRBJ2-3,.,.,CASSFSPGKGADTQYF,TGTGCCAGCAGTTTCTCCCCGGGGAAGGGGGCAGATACGCAGTATTTT
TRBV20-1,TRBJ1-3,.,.,CSAGPGNTIYF,TGCAGTGCGGGCCCCGGAAACACCATATATTTT
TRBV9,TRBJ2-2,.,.,CASSVDNGELFF,TGTGCCAGCAGCGTAGACAACGGGGAGCTGTTTTTT
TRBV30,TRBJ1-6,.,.,CAWSDGQNSPLHF,TGTGCCTGGAGTGATGGGCAAAATTCACCCCTCCACTTT
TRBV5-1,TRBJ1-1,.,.,CASSLGHTGNTEAFF,TGCGCCAGCAGCTTGGGACACACGGGGAACACTGAAGCTTTCTTT
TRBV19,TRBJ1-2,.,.,CASAPGISDYGYTF,TGTGCCAGCGCACCGGGGATCTCTGACTATGGCTACACCTTC
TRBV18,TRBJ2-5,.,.,CASSRIGLVRSTKETQYF,TGTGCCAGCTCACGTATAGGGTTGGTCAGGAGTACGAAAGAGACCCAGTACTTC
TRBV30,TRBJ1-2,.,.,CAWSVRTIGGYTF,TGTGCCTGGAGTGTACGGACAATAGGTGGCTACACCTTC
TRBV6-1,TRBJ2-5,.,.,CASSDARFQETQYF,TGTGCCAGCAGTGATGCGCGTTTCCAAGAGACCCAGTACTTC
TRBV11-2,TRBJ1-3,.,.,CASSLFRSVSGNTIYF,TGTGCCAGCAGCTTATTTAGGTCCGTTTCTGGAAACACCATATATTTT
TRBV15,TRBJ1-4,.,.,CATSRDLGVEKLFF,TGTGCCACCAGCAGAGATCTAGGAGTCGAAAAACTGTTTTTT
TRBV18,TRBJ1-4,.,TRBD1,CASSPSQGDNEKLFF,TGTGCCAGCTCACCATCCCAGGGGGATAATGAAAAACTGTTTTTT